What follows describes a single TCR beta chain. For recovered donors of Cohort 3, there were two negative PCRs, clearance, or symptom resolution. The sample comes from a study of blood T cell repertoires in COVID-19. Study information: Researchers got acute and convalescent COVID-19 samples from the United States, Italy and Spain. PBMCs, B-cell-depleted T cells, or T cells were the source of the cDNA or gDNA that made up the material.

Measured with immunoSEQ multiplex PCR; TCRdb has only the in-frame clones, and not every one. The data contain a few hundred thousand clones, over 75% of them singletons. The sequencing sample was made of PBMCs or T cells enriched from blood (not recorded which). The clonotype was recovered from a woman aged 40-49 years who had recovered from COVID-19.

The DNA for the CDR3 is TGTGCCAGCACAAGCGGGGTGTATGGCACAGATACGCAGTATTTT. This gives the protein CASTSGVYGTDTQYF. The V gene is TRBV27, the J gene TRBJ2-3; 7 nucleotides agree with TRBD2. Trimming at V came to 7 bases and at J to 1 base, leaving 8 bases not matched to a gene. CDR3 length: 15 amino acids. The V gene's germline CDR1 is MNHEY and CDR2 SMNVEV (reference sequence).